The 14 T cell receptor beta chains below come from one sample, sequenced in a study of blood T cell repertoires in COVID-19. TCRdb keeps only in-frame clones here, not all; method: immunoSEQ multiplex PCR. The sample has under 140,000 clones; about 72% are singletons. Sample: peripheral blood. Receptors were obtained from a woman aged 55-69 years with acute or convalescent COVID-19.

The gene calls are TRBV28 and TRBJ1-3, with a weak D call TRBD1 (5 bases). V lost 3 bases, J lost 0 bases, and 18 bases lay in between. CDR3 length: 18 amino acids. The germline V gene encodes CDR1 MDHEN and CDR2 SYDVKM. The CDR3 spells CASSLFVGPGLSGNTIYF. The CDR3 DNA follows: TGTGCCAGCAGTTTGTTTGTGGGACCGGGACTCTCTGGAAACACCATATATTTT.

The chain joins TRBV11-2 to TRBJ2-2; D may be TRBD2 (6 bases). V lost 0 bases, J lost 4 bases, and 18 bases lay in between. This CDR3 is built from 18 residues. Germline CDR1 and CDR2: SGHAT and FQNNGV. The CDR3, as DNA: TGTGCCAGCAGCTTAGATAGTAAGCGGGCAGGGCGCACCGGGGAGCTGTTTTTT. Protein product: CASSLDSKRAGRTGELFF.

This sequence joins TRBV5-1 and TRBJ1-2; perhaps TRBD1 as D (6 bases). Trimming pared 4 bases from V and 13 bases from J, leaving 20 bases between. This CDR3 has 13 residues. CDR1 SGHRS and CDR2 YFSETQ come from the germline V gene. This CDR3 is CASSPQGPTSFTF. The CDR3 DNA follows: TGCGCCAGCAGCCCCCAGGGGCCTACATCTTTCACCTTC.

The chain joins TRBV10-1 to TRBJ1-2, with D unresolved. Germline values: CDR1 WNHNN, CDR2 SYGVQD (reference sequence). The CDR3 spans 13 residues. The V end lost 7 bases, the J end lost 1 base, and 10 bases lay between the germline ends. The CDR3 loop is CASTRHVNYGYTF. The CDR3 DNA reads TGCGCCAGCACTCGACATGTTAACTATGGCTACACCTTC.

The chain has TRBV6-2 or TRBV6-3 and TRBJ2-1; D ambiguous. Germline V gives CDR1 MNHEY, CDR2 SVGEGT. CDR3 size: 14 residues. Trimming cost V 0 bases and J 9 bases, with 12 bases left between them. The CDR3 loop reads CASSYSIGRGEQFF. CDR3 DNA sequence: TGTGCCAGCAGTTACTCGATTGGAAGAGGTGAGCAGTTCTTC.

The chain recombines TRBV2 with TRBJ1-3; D is undetermined. The germline CDR1 and CDR2 sequences are SNHLY and FYNNEI. The CDR3 has 14 residues. Trimming removed 3 bases from V and 5 bases from J, with 11 bases in between. For the CDR3, the DNA is TGTGCCAGCAGTGACCCCGCGGGAAGAAACACCATATATTTT. It yields the protein CASSDPAGRNTIYF.

The rearrangement links TRBV28 to TRBJ2-1, with 7 positions matching TRBD1. CDR1 is MDHEN, CDR2 SYDVKM, per germline. V shed 6 bases, J shed 7 bases, and the junction held 9 bases outside the gene matches. The CDR3 has 14 amino acids. The CDR3 DNA follows: TGTGCCAGCAGGCAGCTAACAGGGGTAAATGAGCAGTTCTTC. Translated, it gives CASRQLTGVNEQFF.

V gene TRBV3-1 (or the pseudogene TRBV3-2) combines with J gene TRBJ1-3, with D unresolved. CDR1 is LGHDT, CDR2 YNNKEL, per germline (reference sequence). CDR3 size: 12 residues. Trimming took 1 base from V and 9 from J, leaving 7 bases between them. CDR3 protein: CASSQGSGTIYF. CDR3 nucleotide sequence: TGTGCCAGCAGCCAAGGAAGCGGCACCATATATTTT.

The J gene is TRBJ1-4, the V gene TRBV25-1, with a weak D call TRBD1 (5 bases). From germline, CDR1 is MGHDK and CDR2 SYGVNS. CDR3 size: 13 residues. The germline V and J ends were trimmed by 5 bases and 5 bases, with 9 bases remaining between them. The CDR3 DNA follows: TGTGCCAGCAGTCTCCCAGGGAATGAAAAACTGTTTTTT. The encoded protein is CASSLPGNEKLFF.

The V gene is TRBV11-2, the J gene TRBJ2-5; a weak D match, TRBD2 (7 bases). The CDR3 loop spans 15 amino acids. V was pared by 8 bases and J by 0 bases, with 16 bases between. CDR1 and CDR2 (germline): SGHAT, FQNNGV. CDR3 nucleotides: TGTGCCAGCTCGGGGGGCAGCTTCTACCAAGAGACCCAGTACTTC. Encoded protein: CASSGGSFYQETQYF.

The chain has TRBV20-1 and TRBJ2-1; 7 nucleotides match TRBD2. The CDR3 covers 14 residues. CDR1 DFQATT and CDR2 SNEGSKA come from the germline V gene (reference sequence). V lost 3 bases, J lost 9 bases, and 11 bases stayed unmatched. CDR3: CSASPGTGRGEQFF. CDR3 sequence (DNA): TGCAGTGCTAGTCCCGGGACTGGGAGGGGTGAGCAGTTCTTC.

The chain recombines TRBV6-1 with TRBJ1-6; D not certain. V was cut by 4 bases and J by 0 bases, with 13 bases left in between. CDR3 length equals 17 residues. Germline V gene lookup returns CDR1 MNHNS and CDR2 SASEGT. The CDR3 sequence is CASSGGRTSSYNSPLHF. CDR3 nucleotides: TGTGCCAGCAGTGGAGGTAGAACCAGCTCCTATAATTCACCCCTCCACTTT.

A note on this clone: In the same sample, other DNA sequences code for this CDR3. The chain combines TRBV30 with TRBJ1-1; no reliable D call. The CDR3 is 13 amino acids. V lost 2 bases to trimming and J lost 0 bases, with 7 bases between them. Germline V CDR1 and CDR2: GTSNPN, SVGIG (reference sequence). This CDR3 is CAWSRQVNTEAFF. For the CDR3, the DNA is TGTGCCTGGAGTAGGCAGGTGAACACTGAAGCTTTCTTT.

The CDR3 sequence: CSVGEWAEEAFF. CDR3 DNA sequence: TGCAGCGTGGGAGAGTGGGCCGAGGAAGCTTTCTTT. The V gene is TRBV29-1, the J gene TRBJ1-1, with D unresolved. Between the trimmed V and J ends, which lost 6 bases and 8 bases, there was a span of 16 bases. CDR1 is SQVTM, CDR2 ANQGSEA, per germline. CDR3 length equals 12 residues.